This T cell receptor beta chain is drawn from a study of T cell responses to AZD1222 COVID-19 vaccine. The CDR3 is 13 residues long. V lost 6 bases, J lost 5 bases, and 5 bases stayed unmatched. CDR1 and CDR2 from the germline V gene are LNHDA and SQIVND (reference sequence). To note about this clone: The same CDR3 also results from other DNA sequences found in this sample.

Produced via immunoSEQ multiplex PCR; TCRdb's table is partial and in-frame only. The sample lists about 170,000 clones, 80% to 95% seen once, with roughly 1.6% in the top ten. The sequencing used peripheral blood, collected on day 0 of AZD1222 vaccination. This rearrangement joins TRBV19 to TRBJ2-7; 9 bases agree with TRBD2. This sequence originates from an adult in good health. The CDR3 loop is CASRGTSNNEQYF. The CDR3 DNA is TGTGCCAGTAGGGGGACTAGCAACAACGAGCAGTACTTC.